This T cell receptor beta chain was documented in a study of blood T cells in healthy people across ages. Whole-study findings and limits: Naive and antigen-experienced cells were not separated, limiting conclusive comparison. CMV status of donors was unknown, possibly confounding expanded clonotype changes.

V gave up 3 bases and J gave up 3 bases, with 21 bases separating them. The CDR3 is made up of 17 amino acids. Germline lookup yields CDR1 SQVTM and CDR2 ANQGSEA. About this clonotype: Its antigen is still unknown.

A second 7 to 11 cycle PCR used barcoded and J-beta primers. The authors tagged each cDNA molecule using a template-switch adaptor with 12 random nucleotides. TCRdb re-analysed the 5' RACE reads in MiXCR, keeping a single row per CDR3 protein. The data hold under 1,000,000 distinct CDR3 sequences, with 46% observed a single time. This receptor was taken from a man older than 75 in good health. This chain links TRBV29-1 with TRBJ2-4, with TRBD1 as a possible D gene (5 bases). Sequencing was performed on blood. Written as DNA, the CDR3 is TGCAGCGTTGAGGAAGGGGCCCCAAGGTCGGGCAAAAACATTCAGTACTTC. This translates into CSVEEGAPRSGKNIQYF.